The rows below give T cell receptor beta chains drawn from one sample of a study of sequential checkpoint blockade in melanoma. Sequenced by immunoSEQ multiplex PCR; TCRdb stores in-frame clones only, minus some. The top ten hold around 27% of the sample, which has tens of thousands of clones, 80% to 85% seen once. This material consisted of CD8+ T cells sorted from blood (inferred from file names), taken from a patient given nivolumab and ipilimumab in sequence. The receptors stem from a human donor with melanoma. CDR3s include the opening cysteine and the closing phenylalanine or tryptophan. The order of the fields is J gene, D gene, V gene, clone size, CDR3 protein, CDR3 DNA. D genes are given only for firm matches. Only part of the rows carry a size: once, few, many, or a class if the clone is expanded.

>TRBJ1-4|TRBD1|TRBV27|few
CASSTTGAQEKLFF
TGTGCCAGCAGTACGACAGGGGCTCAGGAAAAACTGTTTTTT
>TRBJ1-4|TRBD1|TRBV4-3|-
CASSRRTGGTNEKLFF
TGCGCCAGCAGCCGCCGGACAGGGGGCACTAATGAAAAACTGTTTTTT
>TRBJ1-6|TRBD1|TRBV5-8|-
CASSWGQGVGSPLHF
TGTGCCAGCAGCTGGGGACAGGGGGTCGGTTCACCCCTCCACTTT
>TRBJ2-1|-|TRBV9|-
CASSPHRGSLYNEQFF
TGTGCCAGCAGCCCCCACCGGGGATCTCTGTACAATGAGCAGTTCTTC
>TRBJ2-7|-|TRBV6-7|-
CASSPSGQWIYEQYF
TGTGCCAGCAGTCCCTCTGGACAGTGGATCTACGAGCAGTACTTC
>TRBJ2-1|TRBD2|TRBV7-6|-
CASSWTSGEYNEQFF
TGTGCCAGCAGCTGGACTAGCGGGGAATACAATGAGCAGTTCTTC
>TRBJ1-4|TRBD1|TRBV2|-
CASARRQGANEKLFF
TGTGCCAGCGCTCGGAGACAGGGGGCGAATGAAAAACTGTTTTTT
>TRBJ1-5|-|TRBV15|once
CATSRDGQAYSNQPQHF
TGTGCCACCAGCAGAGATGGGCAGGCTTATAGCAATCAGCCCCAGCATTTT
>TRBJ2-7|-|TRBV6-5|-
CASSYSATGTHEQYF
TGTGCCAGCAGTTACTCGGCAACAGGGACCCACGAGCAGTACTTC
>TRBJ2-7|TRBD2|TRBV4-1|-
CASSQGRSGRASEQYF
TGCGCCAGCAGCCAAGGAAGGAGCGGGAGGGCCTCCGAGCAGTACTTC
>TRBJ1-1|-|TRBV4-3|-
CASSQDYSYLNTEAFF
TGCGCCAGCAGCCAAGACTACAGCTACTTGAACACTGAAGCTTTCTTT
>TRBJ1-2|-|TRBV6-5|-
CASSYAGTVYGYTF
TGTGCCAGCAGTTACGCTGGCACAGTCTATGGCTACACCTTC
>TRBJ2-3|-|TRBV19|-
CASSIPGRADTQYF
TGTGCCAGTAGTATACCTGGTCGGGCAGATACGCAGTATTTT
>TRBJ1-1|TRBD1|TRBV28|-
CASSFRREQGTEAFF
TGTGCCAGCAGTTTCCGCCGGGAACAGGGGACTGAAGCTTTCTTT
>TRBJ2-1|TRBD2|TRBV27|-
CASRGGGLNYNEQFF
TGTGCCAGCAGGGGGGGAGGGCTCAACTACAATGAGCAGTTCTTC
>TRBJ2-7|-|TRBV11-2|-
CASSLESSESYEQYF
TGTGCCAGCAGCTTAGAAAGTAGCGAGAGCTACGAGCAGTACTTC
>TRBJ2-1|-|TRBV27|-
CASSSRLYNEQFF
TGTGCCAGCAGTTCCCGACTCTACAATGAGCAGTTCTTC
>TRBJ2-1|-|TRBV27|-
CASSLSSRNEQFF
TGTGCCAGCAGTCTCTCTAGCAGGAATGAGCAGTTCTTC
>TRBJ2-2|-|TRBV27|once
CASSLGLNTGELFF
TGTGCCAGCAGTTTAGGGCTTAACACCGGGGAGCTGTTTTTT
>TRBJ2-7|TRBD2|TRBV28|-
CASSPVGLAGPYEQYF
TGTGCCAGCAGTCCCGTTGGACTAGCGGGTCCCTACGAGCAGTACTTC
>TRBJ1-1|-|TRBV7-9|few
CAAGGVGNTEAFF
TGTGCCGCGGGGGGGGTAGGGAACACTGAAGCTTTCTTT
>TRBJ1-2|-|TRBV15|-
CATSRDKGSYTYGYTF
TGTGCCACCAGCAGAGATAAGGGGTCCTATACGTATGGCTACACCTTC
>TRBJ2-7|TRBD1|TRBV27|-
CASSSPRAGGTYEQYF
TGTGCCAGCAGTTCCCCGCGGGCAGGGGGAACCTACGAGCAGTACTTC
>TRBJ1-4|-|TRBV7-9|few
CASRGWANEKLFF
TGTGCCAGCCGGGGGTGGGCTAATGAAAAACTGTTTTTT
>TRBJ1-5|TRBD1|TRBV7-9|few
CASSAQGVRTGGVCQPQHF
TGTGCCAGCAGCGCCCAGGGGGTGCGGACAGGGGGCGTTTGTCAGCCCCAGCATTTT
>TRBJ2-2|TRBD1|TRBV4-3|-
CASSQDLEGAGTGELFF
TGCGCCAGCAGCCAAGATCTTGAGGGGGCTGGCACCGGGGAGCTGTTTTTT
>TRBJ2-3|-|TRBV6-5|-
CASSYGGFTDTQYF
TGTGCCAGCAGTTACGGGGGCTTCACAGATACGCAGTATTTT
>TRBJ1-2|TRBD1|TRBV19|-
CASGGDSYNYGYTF
TGTGCCAGCGGGGGGGACAGTTATAACTATGGCTACACCTTC
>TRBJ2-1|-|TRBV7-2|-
CASSHYGPGDNEQFF
TGTGCCAGCAGCCATTATGGACCGGGAGACAATGAGCAGTTCTTC
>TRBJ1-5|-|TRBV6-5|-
CASSYSEGNQPQHF
TGTGCCAGCAGTTATAGCGAAGGAAATCAGCCCCAGCATTTT
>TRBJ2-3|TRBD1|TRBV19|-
CATSQGTLSTDTQYF
TGTGCCACCTCACAGGGGACCCTGAGCACAGATACGCAGTATTTT
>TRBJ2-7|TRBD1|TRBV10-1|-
CASSEYRGSPLHEQYF
TGCGCCAGCAGTGAATACAGGGGATCTCCCCTCCACGAGCAGTACTTC
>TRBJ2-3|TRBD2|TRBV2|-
CASSVAGGSTDTQYF
TGTGCCAGCAGTGTCGCGGGGGGAAGCACAGATACGCAGTATTTT
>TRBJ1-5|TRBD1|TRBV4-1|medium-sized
CASSLDRGSGQPQHF
TGCGCCAGCAGCCTAGACAGGGGATCAGGTCAGCCCCAGCATTTT
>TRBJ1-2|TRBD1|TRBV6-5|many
CASSPGGSNYGYTF
TGTGCCAGCAGTCCAGGGGGCTCTAACTATGGCTACACCTTC
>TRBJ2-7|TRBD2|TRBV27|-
CASSWTSGSSEQYF
TGTGCCAGCAGTTGGACTAGCGGGAGTTCCGAGCAGTACTTC
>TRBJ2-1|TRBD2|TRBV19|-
CASSITGGGYNEQFF
TGTGCCAGTAGTATAACGGGAGGAGGGTACAATGAGCAGTTCTTC
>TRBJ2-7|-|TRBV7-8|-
CASSLAGGTGSYEQYF
TGTGCCAGCAGCTTAGCGGGAGGGACAGGCTCCTACGAGCAGTACTTC
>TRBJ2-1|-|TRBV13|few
CASSQDLAAGYEQFF
TGCGCCAGCAGCCAAGACTTAGCGGCGGGCTATGAGCAGTTCTTC
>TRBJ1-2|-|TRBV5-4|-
CASRQTPQGNYGYTF
TGTGCCAGCAGACAAACCCCGCAGGGGAACTATGGCTACACCTTC
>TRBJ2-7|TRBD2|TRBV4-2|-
CASSQEATSYYEQYF
TGTGCCAGCAGCCAAGAAGCGACTAGCTATTACGAGCAGTACTTC
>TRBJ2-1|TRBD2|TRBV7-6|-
CASSATIGGAYNEQFF
TGTGCCAGCAGCGCAACTATCGGGGGGGCCTACAATGAGCAGTTCTTC
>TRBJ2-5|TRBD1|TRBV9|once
CASSAGTGAFGETQYF
TGTGCCAGCAGCGCAGGGACAGGCGCATTCGGGGAGACCCAGTACTTC
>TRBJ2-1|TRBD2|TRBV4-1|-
CASSQAGGAGGYNEQFF
TGCGCCAGCAGCCAAGCCGGGGGAGCGGGAGGATACAATGAGCAGTTCTTC
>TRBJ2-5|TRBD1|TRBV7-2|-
CASSSGGSVAQYF
TGTGCCAGCAGCTCAGGGGGCTCTGTGGCCCAGTACTTC
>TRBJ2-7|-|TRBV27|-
CASSPARKAYEQYF
TGTGCCAGCAGTCCTGCCCGTAAAGCTTACGAGCAGTACTTC
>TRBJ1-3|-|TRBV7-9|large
CASSPRSSGNTIYF
TGTGCCAGCAGCCCTAGAAGCTCTGGAAACACCATATATTTT
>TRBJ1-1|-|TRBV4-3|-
CASSQEISGWNTEAFF
TGCGCCAGCAGCCAAGAAATTTCAGGGTGGAACACTGAAGCTTTCTTT
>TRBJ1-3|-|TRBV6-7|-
CASSYPEGLQGNTIYF
TGTGCCAGCAGTTACCCCGAGGGTCTGCAGGGAAACACCATATATTTT
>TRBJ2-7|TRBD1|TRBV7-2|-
CASSLGPQGAIYEQYF
TGTGCCAGCAGCTTAGGTCCCCAGGGGGCTATCTACGAGCAGTACTTC
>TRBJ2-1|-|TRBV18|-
CASSPRSREYSSYNEQFF
TGTGCCAGCTCACCACGGTCTAGGGAGTATTCCTCCTACAATGAGCAGTTCTTC
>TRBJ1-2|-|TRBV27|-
CASRGMTSPNYGYTF
TGTGCCAGCAGAGGAATGACATCCCCGAACTATGGCTACACCTTC
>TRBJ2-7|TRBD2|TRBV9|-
CASSVGLAGYEQYF
TGTGCCAGCAGCGTCGGACTAGCGGGGTACGAGCAGTACTTC